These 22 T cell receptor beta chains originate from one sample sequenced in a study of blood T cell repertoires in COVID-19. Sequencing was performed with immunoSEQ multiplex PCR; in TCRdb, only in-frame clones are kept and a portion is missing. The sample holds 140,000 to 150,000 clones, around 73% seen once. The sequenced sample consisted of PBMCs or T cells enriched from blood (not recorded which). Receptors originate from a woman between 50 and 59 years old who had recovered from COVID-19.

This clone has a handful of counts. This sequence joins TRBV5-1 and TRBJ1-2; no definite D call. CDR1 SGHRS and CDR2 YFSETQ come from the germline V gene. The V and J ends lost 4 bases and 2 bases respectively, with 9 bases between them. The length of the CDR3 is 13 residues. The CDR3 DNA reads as TGCGCCAGCAGCGGCAGGTTAAACTATGGCTACACCTTC. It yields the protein CASSGRLNYGYTF.

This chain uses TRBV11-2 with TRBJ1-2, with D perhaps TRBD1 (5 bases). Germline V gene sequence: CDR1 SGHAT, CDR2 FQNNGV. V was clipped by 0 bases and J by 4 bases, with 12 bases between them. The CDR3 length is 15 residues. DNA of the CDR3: TGTGCCAGCAGCTTAGATCTGCGGGGGGTCTATGGCTACACCTTC. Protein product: CASSLDLRGVYGYTF.

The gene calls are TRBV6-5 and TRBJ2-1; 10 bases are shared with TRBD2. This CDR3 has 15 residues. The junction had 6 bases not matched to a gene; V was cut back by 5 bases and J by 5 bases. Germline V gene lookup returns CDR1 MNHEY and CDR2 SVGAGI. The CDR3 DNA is TGTGCCAGCAGTCCAGCGGGGGGGTTTAACAATGAGCAGTTCTTC. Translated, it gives CASSPAGGFNNEQFF.

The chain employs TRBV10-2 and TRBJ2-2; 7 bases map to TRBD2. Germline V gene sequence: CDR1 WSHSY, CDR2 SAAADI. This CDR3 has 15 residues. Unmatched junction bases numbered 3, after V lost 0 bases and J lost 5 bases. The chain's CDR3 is CASSESRGITGELFF. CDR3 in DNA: TGCGCCAGCAGTGAGTCGCGGGGGATAACCGGGGAGCTGTTTTTT.

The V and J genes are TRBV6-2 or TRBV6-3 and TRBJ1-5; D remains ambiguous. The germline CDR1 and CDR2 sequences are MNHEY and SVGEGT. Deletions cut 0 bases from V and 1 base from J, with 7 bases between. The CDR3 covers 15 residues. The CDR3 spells CASSYSGLSNQPQHF. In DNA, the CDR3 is TGTGCCAGCAGTTACTCCGGGTTAAGCAATCAGCCCCAGCATTTT.

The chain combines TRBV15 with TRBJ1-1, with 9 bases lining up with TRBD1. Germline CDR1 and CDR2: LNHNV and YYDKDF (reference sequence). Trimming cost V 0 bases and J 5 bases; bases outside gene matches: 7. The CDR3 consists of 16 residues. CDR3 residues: CATSRDYGTGWTEAFF. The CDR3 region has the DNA TGTGCCACCAGCAGAGATTACGGGACAGGGTGGACTGAAGCTTTCTTT. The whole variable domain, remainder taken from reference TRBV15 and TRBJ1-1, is DAMVIQNPRYQVTQFGKPVTLSCSQTLNHNVMYWYQQKSSQAPKLLFHYYDKDFNNEADTPDNFQSRRPNTSFCFLDIRSPGLGDTAMYLCATSRDYGTGWTEAFFGQGTRLTVV.

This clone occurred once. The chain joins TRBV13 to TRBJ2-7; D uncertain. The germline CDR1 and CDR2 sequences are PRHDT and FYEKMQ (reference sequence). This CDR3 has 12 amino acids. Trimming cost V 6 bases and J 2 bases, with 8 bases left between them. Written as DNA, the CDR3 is TGTGCCAGCAGTCGCAGTACCTACGAGCAGTACTTC. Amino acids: CASSRSTYEQYF.

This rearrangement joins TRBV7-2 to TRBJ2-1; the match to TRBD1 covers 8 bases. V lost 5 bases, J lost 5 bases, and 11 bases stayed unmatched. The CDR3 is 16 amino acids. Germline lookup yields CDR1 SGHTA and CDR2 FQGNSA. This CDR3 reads CASSGRGTGPHNEQFF. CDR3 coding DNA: TGTGCCAGCAGCGGACGAGGGACAGGCCCTCACAATGAGCAGTTCTTC.

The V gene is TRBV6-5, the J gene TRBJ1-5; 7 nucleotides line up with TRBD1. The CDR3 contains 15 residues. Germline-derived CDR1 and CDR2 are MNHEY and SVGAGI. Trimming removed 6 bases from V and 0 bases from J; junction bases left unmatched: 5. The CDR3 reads CASRNDRDSNQPQHF. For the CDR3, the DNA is TGTGCCAGCAGAAATGACAGGGATAGCAATCAGCCCCAGCATTTT.

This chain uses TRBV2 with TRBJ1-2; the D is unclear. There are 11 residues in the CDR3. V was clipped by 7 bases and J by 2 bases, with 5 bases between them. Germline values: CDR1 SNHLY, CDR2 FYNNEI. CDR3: CASTENYGYTF. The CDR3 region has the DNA TGTGCCAGCACAGAAAACTATGGCTACACCTTC.

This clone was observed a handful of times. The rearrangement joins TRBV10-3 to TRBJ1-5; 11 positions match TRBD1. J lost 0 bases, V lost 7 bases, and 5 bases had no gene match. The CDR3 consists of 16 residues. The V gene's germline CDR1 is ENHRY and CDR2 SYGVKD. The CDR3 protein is CAIKGDRGDSNQPQHF. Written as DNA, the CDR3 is TGTGCCATCAAAGGGGACAGGGGGGATAGCAATCAGCCCCAGCATTTT.

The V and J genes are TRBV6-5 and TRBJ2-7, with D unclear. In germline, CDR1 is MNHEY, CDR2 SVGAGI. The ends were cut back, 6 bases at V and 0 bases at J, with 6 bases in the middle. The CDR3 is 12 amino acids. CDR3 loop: CASRRSSYEQYF. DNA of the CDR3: TGTGCCAGCAGGCGGAGCTCCTACGAGCAGTACTTC.

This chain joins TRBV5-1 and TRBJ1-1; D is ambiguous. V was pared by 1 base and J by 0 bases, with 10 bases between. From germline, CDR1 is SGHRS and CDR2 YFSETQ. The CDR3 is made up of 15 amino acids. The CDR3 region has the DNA TGCGCCAGCAGCTTGCTTGCCGGTATGAACACTGAAGCTTTCTTT. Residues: CASSLLAGMNTEAFF.

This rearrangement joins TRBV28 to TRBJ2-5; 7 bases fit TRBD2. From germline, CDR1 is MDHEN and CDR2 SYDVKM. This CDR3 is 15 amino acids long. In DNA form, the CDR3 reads TGTACTTGGGATTGGGGGGGGAGCCTCCAAGAGACCCAGTACTTC. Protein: CTWDWGGSLQETQYF.

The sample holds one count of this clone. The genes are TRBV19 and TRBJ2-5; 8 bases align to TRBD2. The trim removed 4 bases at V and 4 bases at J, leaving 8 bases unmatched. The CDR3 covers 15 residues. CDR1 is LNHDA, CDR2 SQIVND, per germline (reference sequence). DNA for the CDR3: TGTGCCAGTAGTACGAGGACTAGCAGAAGAGAGACCCAGTACTTC. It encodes CASSTRTSRRETQYF.

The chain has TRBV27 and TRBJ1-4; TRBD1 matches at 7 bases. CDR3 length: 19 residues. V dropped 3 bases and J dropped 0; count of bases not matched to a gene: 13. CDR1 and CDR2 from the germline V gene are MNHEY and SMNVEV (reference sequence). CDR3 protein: CASSFTYRGGRPTNEKLFF. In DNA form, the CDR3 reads TGTGCCAGCAGTTTCACTTATAGAGGGGGCCGACCAACTAATGAAAAACTGTTTTTT.

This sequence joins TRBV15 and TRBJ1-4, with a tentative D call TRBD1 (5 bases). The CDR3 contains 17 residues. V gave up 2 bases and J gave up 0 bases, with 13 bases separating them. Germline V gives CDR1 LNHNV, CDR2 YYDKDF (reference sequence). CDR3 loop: CATSRPHDSATNEKLFF. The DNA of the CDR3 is TGTGCCACCAGCAGACCCCACGACAGTGCAACTAATGAAAAACTGTTTTTT.

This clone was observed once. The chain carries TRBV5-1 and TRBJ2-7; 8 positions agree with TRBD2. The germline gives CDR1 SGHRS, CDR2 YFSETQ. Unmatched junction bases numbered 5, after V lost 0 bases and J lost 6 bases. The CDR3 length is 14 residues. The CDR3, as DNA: TGCGCCAGCAGCTTGGGAGGAGCGGGGGCCGAGCAGTACGTC. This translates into CASSLGGAGAEQYV.

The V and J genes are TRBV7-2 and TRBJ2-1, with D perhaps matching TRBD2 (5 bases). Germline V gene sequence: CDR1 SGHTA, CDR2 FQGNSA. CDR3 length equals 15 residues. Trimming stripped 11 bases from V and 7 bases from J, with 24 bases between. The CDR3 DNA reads TGTGCCGCTGGGATGAGCGGCTCCGTGTTAAATGAGCAGTTCTTC. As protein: CAAGMSGSVLNEQFF. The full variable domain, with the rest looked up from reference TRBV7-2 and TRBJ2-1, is GAGVSQSPSNKVTEKGKDVELRCDPISGHTALYWYRQSLGQGLEFLIYFQGNSAPDKSGLPSDRFSAERTGGSVSTLTIQRTQQEDSAVYLCAAGMSGSVLNEQFFGPGTRLTVL.

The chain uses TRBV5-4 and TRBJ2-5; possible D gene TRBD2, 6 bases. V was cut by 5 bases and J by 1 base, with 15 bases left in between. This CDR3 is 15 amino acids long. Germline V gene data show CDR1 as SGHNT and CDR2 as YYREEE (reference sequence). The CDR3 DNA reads TGTGCCAGCAGGGCCGGGACTGATGTCCAAGAGACCCAGTACTTC. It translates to CASRAGTDVQETQYF.

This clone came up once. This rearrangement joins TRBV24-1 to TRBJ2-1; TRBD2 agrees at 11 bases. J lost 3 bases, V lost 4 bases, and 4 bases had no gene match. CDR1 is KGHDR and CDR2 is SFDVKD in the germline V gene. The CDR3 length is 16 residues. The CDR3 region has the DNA TGTGCCACCAGTGAGCCGACTAGCGGGGTCTACAATGAGCAGTTCTTC. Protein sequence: CATSEPTSGVYNEQFF.

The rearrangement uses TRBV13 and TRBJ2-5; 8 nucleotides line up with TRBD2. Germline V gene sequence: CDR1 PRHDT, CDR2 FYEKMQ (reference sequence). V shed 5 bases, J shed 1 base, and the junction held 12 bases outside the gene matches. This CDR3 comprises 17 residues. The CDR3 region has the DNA TGTGCCAGCAGCCCCCGGGGAGAGCGGGGGACCCAAGAGACCCAGTACTTC. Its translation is CASSPRGERGTQETQYF. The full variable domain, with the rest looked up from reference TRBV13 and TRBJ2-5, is AAGVIQSPRHLIKEKRETATLKCYPIPRHDTVYWYQQGPGQDPQFLISFYEKMQSDKGSIPDRFSAQQFSDYHSELNMSSLELGDSALYFCASSPRGERGTQETQYFGPGTRLLVL.